This passage covers 28 T cell receptor beta chains from one sample sequenced in a study of T cells in Graves' hyperthyroidism and ophthalmopathy. It was RNA transcripts that yielded the amplified TCR beta CDR3 regions. The HTBI set primed first-round TCR CDR3 RT-PCR. TCRdb redid the calling of the multiplex PCR reads with MiXCR, one entry per CDR3 protein. The data contain roughly 510,000 distinct CDR3 sequences, around 43% of them singletons. The sequenced sample consisted of peripheral blood or thyroid tissue (not recorded which). The receptors shown here come from an adult woman with Graves' disease, either hyperthyroidism or ophthalmopathy (not recorded which).

This clonotype was counted at least ten times. In nucleotides, the CDR3 is TGCGCCAGCAGCTTGGCACTTACGAACACCGGGGAGCTGTTTTTT. This gives the protein CASSLALTNTGELFF. This chain joins TRBV5-1 and TRBJ2-2; D gene ambiguous. The CDR3 extends over 15 amino acids. From germline, CDR1 is SGHRS and CDR2 YFSETQ. V lost 0 bases to trimming and J lost 0 bases, with 6 bases between them.

This clonotype was counted many times. The chain uses TRBV20-1 and TRBJ1-4; a weak D match, TRBD1 (6 bases). CDR1 is DFQATT and CDR2 is SNEGSKA in the germline V gene (reference sequence). The CDR3 spans 12 residues. Trimming removed 7 bases from V and 8 bases from J, with 14 bases in between. CDR3 sequence reads: CSGSRGAEKLFF. The CDR3 region has the DNA TGCAGTGGTAGCAGGGGTGCGGAAAAACTGTTTTTT.

CDR3 loop: CSARSGQGIYEQYF. For the CDR3, the DNA is TGCAGCGCCAGGAGTGGACAGGGGATCTACGAGCAGTACTTC. The chain uses TRBV29-1 and TRBJ2-7, with 9 bases fitting TRBD1. Germline V gene lookup returns CDR1 SQVTM and CDR2 ANQGSEA. The CDR3 consists of 14 residues. V dropped 7 bases and J dropped 3; count of bases not matched to a gene: 10.

The CDR3, as DNA: TGTGCCAGCAGCTTGAGCACAGGGCGACGGAATTCACCCCTCCACTTT. Its protein product is CASSLSTGRRNSPLHF. The rearrangement links TRBV5-6 to TRBJ1-6; maybe TRBD1 (6 bases). V lost 1 base to trimming and J lost 7 bases, with 15 bases between them. Germline assignment: CDR1 SGHDT and CDR2 YYEEEE. The CDR3 loop spans 16 amino acids.

This clonotype appeared many times. The chain recombines TRBV9 with TRBJ1-1; tentatively, D is TRBD1 (6 bases). This CDR3 is built from 13 residues. Germline V gene data show CDR1 as SGDLS and CDR2 as YYNGEE. V was clipped by 7 bases and J by 3 bases, with 13 bases between them. The DNA for the CDR3 is TGTGCCAGCGGGCGGGGGCTGGACACTGAAGCTTTCTTT. It yields the protein CASGRGLDTEAFF.

This rearrangement joins TRBV7-2 to TRBJ2-1; D remains ambiguous. The CDR3 has 13 amino acids. Per the germline V gene, CDR1 is SGHTA and CDR2 is FQGNSA. The V end was cut by 5 bases, the J end by 8 bases, with 13 bases between. Written as DNA, the CDR3 is TGTGCCAGCAGCATTTGGAGCTGGGATGAGCAGTTCTTC. Translating gives CASSIWSWDEQFF.

This clonotype was found many times. The V gene is TRBV12-3 or TRBV12-4, the J gene TRBJ2-2, with D tentatively TRBD1 or TRBD2 (6 bases each). The CDR3 has 16 residues. Trimming removed 4 bases at V and 4 bases at J, with 16 bases between. Here the CDR3 reads CASSSGTGAITGELFF. The CDR3 DNA sequence: TGTGCCAGCAGTTCAGGGACGGGGGCTATCACCGGGGAGCTGTTTTTT.

This clonotype was detected many times. This chain connects TRBV5-5 to TRBJ2-5; D gene ambiguous. With 3 bases removed from V and 2 bases from J, the gap between germline ends came to 14 bases. Germline values: CDR1 SGHKS, CDR2 YYEKEE (reference sequence). The CDR3 consists of 15 residues. Written as DNA, the CDR3 is TGTGCCAGCAGCTATGGCCCAGTTTTACAAGAGACCCAGTACTTC. Its translation is CASSYGPVLQETQYF.

This clonotype has just a few counts. The chain is built from TRBV7-9 and TRBJ2-7; D gene uncertain. Germline loops: CDR1 SEHNR, CDR2 FQNEAQ (reference sequence). This CDR3 is built from 15 residues. Trimming pared 11 bases from V and 2 bases from J, leaving 22 bases between. The CDR3 sequence: CAWIPLFGRTYEQYF. The CDR3 coding sequence is TGTGCCTGGATTCCCCTTTTCGGCAGAACCTACGAGCAGTACTTC.

V usage is TRBV19 and J usage is TRBJ1-5, with D possibly TRBD1 on 5 matching bases. Per the germline V gene, CDR1 is LNHDA and CDR2 is SQIVND (reference sequence). This CDR3 has 13 amino acids. Trimming took 3 bases from V and 7 from J, leaving 10 bases between them. CDR3 coding DNA: TGTGCCAGTAGTATTCAGGGTCGGCAGCCCCAGCATTTT. This codes for CASSIQGRQPQHF. The complete variable domain, with remaining parts taken from reference TRBV19 and TRBJ1-5, reads DGGITQSPKYLFRKEGQNVTLSCEQNLNHDAMYWYRQDPGQGLRLIYYSQIVNDFQKGDIAEGYSVSREKKESFPLTVTSAQKNPTAFYLCASSIQGRQPQHFGDGTRLSIL.

A word on this clonotype: Germline and junction disagree at one end, which may indicate a read error. The chain couples TRBV7-2 to TRBJ1-4; D perhaps matches TRBD1 (5 bases). Germline loops: CDR1 SGHTA, CDR2 FQGNSA. The CDR3 is 14 amino acids. The CDR3 region is CASSFRVLNEELFF. CDR3 nucleotide sequence: TGCGCCAGCAGCTTCAGGGTTCTTAATGAAGAACTGTTTTTT.

On this clonotype itself: A junction end diverges from the germline sequence, so it may reflect a read error. J is TRBJ1-6 and V is TRBV7-9; 9 positions match TRBD1. Germline V gives CDR1 SEHNR, CDR2 FQNEAQ (reference sequence). The CDR3 has 15 residues. The CDR3 coding sequence is TGCGCCAGCAGTCCACAGGGGGCGGGTAGTTCACCCCTCCACTTT. This codes for CASSPQGAGSSPLHF.

This chain connects TRBV20-1 to TRBJ1-2; no definite D call. Trimming removed 2 bases from V and 5 bases from J, with 12 bases in between. CDR1 and CDR2 from the germline V gene are DFQATT and SNEGSKA (reference sequence). The CDR3 is 13 residues long. CDR3 protein: CSARPLHGYGYTF. CDR3 DNA: TGCAGTGCTAGACCCTTACACGGGTATGGCTACACCTTC.

The chain combines TRBV13 with TRBJ1-5; TRBD1 matches 10 bases. With V trimmed by 3 bases and J by 3 bases, 5 bases remained unmatched. CDR1 and CDR2 (germline): PRHDT, FYEKMQ (reference sequence). The CDR3 totals 16 residues. CDR3 residues: CASSFSTGGHNQPQHF. The CDR3 nucleotides read TGTGCCAGCAGCTTCTCGACAGGGGGCCACAATCAGCCCCAGCATTTT.

V is TRBV6-4 and J is TRBJ1-1; D remains unclear. Trimming removed 5 bases from V and 3 bases from J, with 19 bases in between. Germline loops: CDR1 MRHNA, CDR2 SNTAGT. The CDR3 length is 16 residues. CDR3 sequence reads: CASSLSAAVGDTEAFF. The CDR3 DNA is TGTGCCAGCAGTCTCTCGGCGGCCGTTGGGGACACTGAAGCTTTCTTT.

This clonotype has just a few counts. V and J are TRBV5-1 and TRBJ2-3; D is unclear. The CDR3 consists of 13 residues. CDR1 and CDR2 from the germline V gene are SGHRS and YFSETQ. Deletions cut 3 bases from V and 1 base from J, with 6 bases between. CDR3 in DNA: TGCGCCAGCAGCTCCCTGGGCACAGATACGCAGTATTTT. Translating gives CASSSLGTDTQYF.

This sequence joins TRBV29-1 and TRBJ1-2; the D is unclear. CDR3 length: 12 amino acids. V was cut by 3 bases and J by 4 bases, with 9 bases left in between. Germline CDR1 is SQVTM and CDR2 is ANQGSEA. CDR3 amino acids: CSVDRAVYGYTF. CDR3 DNA sequence: TGCAGCGTTGATAGGGCAGTCTATGGCTACACCTTC.

This clonotype came up many times. The chain couples TRBV2 to TRBJ2-2; no firm D call. The germline V and J ends were trimmed by 3 bases and 4 bases, with 9 bases remaining between them. The CDR3 totals 14 residues. The germline V gene encodes CDR1 SNHLY and CDR2 FYNNEI. The CDR3 DNA reads as TGTGCCAGCAGTGATCGGTCAGTCACCGGGGAGCTGTTTTTT. It yields the protein CASSDRSVTGELFF.

V usage is TRBV7-2 and J usage is TRBJ1-5, with D hard to call. V shed 4 bases and J shed 2 bases, with 12 bases lying between them. Germline CDR1 reads SGHTA; CDR2 reads FQGNSA. This CDR3 has 15 amino acids. The CDR3 protein is CASSSNLRGNQPQHF. The DNA of the CDR3 is TGTGCCAGCAGCTCCAACTTACGGGGCAATCAGCCCCAGCATTTT.

This clonotype was counted only a few times. This chain links TRBV18 with TRBJ1-6; tentatively, D is TRBD1 (6 bases). The V end lost 5 bases, the J end lost 9 bases, and 11 bases lay between the germline ends. The CDR3 contains 13 residues. Germline values: CDR1 KGHSH, CDR2 LQKENI. The CDR3 nucleotides are TGTGCCAGCTCAGGAACAGGGTCTTCACCCCTCCACTTT. Encoded protein: CASSGTGSSPLHF.

This chain joins TRBV5-1 and TRBJ2-2; D is possibly TRBD1 (5 bases). The germline CDR1 and CDR2 sequences are SGHRS and YFSETQ. Trimming removed 4 bases from V and 7 bases from J, with 8 bases in between. The CDR3 contains 12 residues. The CDR3 loop is CASSAQGGELFF. The CDR3, as DNA: TGCGCCAGCAGCGCGCAGGGCGGGGAGCTGTTTTTT.

There are many counts of this clonotype. The J gene is TRBJ2-7, the V gene TRBV6-5, with D possibly TRBD1 on 6 matching bases. CDR1 and CDR2 (germline): MNHEY, SVGAGI. V lost 4 bases and J 5 bases, leaving 15 bases between the germline ends. The CDR3 is made up of 14 amino acids. Here the CDR3 DNA reads TGTGCCAGCAGTTCCTTCGCAGGGGCGGACGAGCAGTACTTC. Its translation is CASSSFAGADEQYF.

This chain connects TRBV7-3 to TRBJ2-1; a weak D match, TRBD2 (6 bases). CDR3 length: 13 amino acids. Per germline, CDR1 SGHTA and CDR2 FQGTGA. Trimming left V 5 bases short and J 7 bases short, with 12 bases between. The CDR3 coding sequence is TGTGCCAGCAGCCCCCTTGGAGGGAATGAGCAGTTCTTC. Translation gives CASSPLGGNEQFF.

With respect to this clonotype: This may come from a read error, since a much larger clone is one base off. The chain has TRBV7-2 and TRBJ2-7, with D unclear. Germline CDR1 SGHTA, CDR2 FQGNSA. The CDR3 is made up of 15 amino acids. V lost 3 bases to trimming and J lost 0 bases, with 12 bases between them. The CDR3 DNA sequence: TGTGCCAGCAGCTTCCTGCCCACTTCCTCCTACGAGCAGTACTTC. Its protein is CASSFLPTSSYEQYF. Full variable domain (remainder filled in from reference TRBV7-2 and TRBJ2-7): GAGVSQSPSNKVTEKGKDVELRCDPISGHTALYWYRQSLGQGLEFLIYFQGNSAPDKSGLPSDRFSAERTGGSVSTLTIQRTQQEDSAVYLCASSFLPTSSYEQYFGPGTRLTVT.

A few counts support this clonotype. The rearrangement uses TRBV11-1 and TRBJ2-6; D possibly corresponds to TRBD2 (5 bases). CDR3 length: 14 residues. Trimming removed 6 bases from V and 4 bases from J, with 10 bases in between. Germline CDR1 is SGHAT and CDR2 is FQDESV (reference sequence). Here the CDR3 reads CASRERIGANVLTF. Written as DNA, the CDR3 is TGTGCCAGCAGAGAGCGGATCGGGGCCAACGTCCTGACTTTC.

The sample holds many counts of this clonotype. This chain uses TRBV20-1 with TRBJ2-7; D not resolved. There are 10 residues in the CDR3. V was pared by 4 bases and J by 3 bases, with 4 bases between. Germline V gene sequence: CDR1 DFQATT, CDR2 SNEGSKA (reference sequence). CDR3 loop: CSAMNYEQYF. CDR3 coding DNA: TGCAGTGCTATGAACTACGAGCAGTACTTC.

This clonotype came up many times. The rearrangement links TRBV2 to TRBJ1-4; D remains ambiguous. Between the trimmed V and J ends, which lost 10 bases and 4 bases, there was a span of 16 bases. Germline V lookup: CDR1 SNHLY, CDR2 FYNNEI. The CDR3 consists of 14 residues. The CDR3 loop reads CATQTRLLNEKLFF. The CDR3 nucleotides are TGTGCCACCCAGACCCGGTTGCTTAATGAAAAACTGTTTTTT. Full variable domain (outside the CDR3, taken from reference TRBV2 and TRBJ1-4): EPEVTQTPSHQVTQMGQEVILRCVPISNHLYFYWYRQILGQKVEFLVSFYNNEISEKSEIFDDQFSVERPDGSNFTLKIRSTKLEDSAMYFCATQTRLLNEKLFFGSGTQLSVL.

V and J are TRBV20-1 and TRBJ2-5; 13 bases line up with TRBD2. The V gene end was trimmed by 6 bases and the J gene end by 0 bases; junction bases not matched to a gene: 4. Looked up from germline, CDR1 is DFQATT and CDR2 is SNEGSKA (reference sequence). This CDR3 comprises 15 residues. The CDR3 DNA sequence: TGCAGTGCCGACGGACTAGCGGGAGACCAAGAGACCCAGTACTTC. The encoded protein is CSADGLAGDQETQYF.